These 21 T cell receptor beta chains were sequenced from one sample in a study of graft-versus-host responses after intestinal transplantation. For these receptors, no antigen is known. Sequenced by immunoSEQ multiplex PCR; TCRdb stores in-frame clones only, minus some. The table has about 100,000 clones, about nine tenths seen once. The source material was unstimulated CD8+ T cells sorted from spleen or lymph node cells, sampled before intestinal transplant. The origin of the receptors is a human donor who received an intestinal transplant.

This chain connects TRBV6-5 to TRBJ1-4; D is perhaps TRBD1 (6 bases). From germline, CDR1 is MNHEY and CDR2 SVGAGI. Trimming shortened V by 2 bases and J by 6 bases, and 13 bases separated the two germline ends. CDR3 length equals 15 residues. The CDR3 reads CASSYVGGRDEKLFF. The CDR3 region has the DNA TGTGCCAGCAGTTACGTCGGGGGCCGGGATGAAAAACTGTTTTTT.

This clone appeared once. This rearrangement joins TRBV7-7 to TRBJ2-5; D possibly corresponds to TRBD1 (6 bases). The CDR3 sequence is 13 residues long. The germline V gene encodes CDR1 SSHAT and CDR2 FNYEAQ (reference sequence). V lost 3 bases and J 5 bases, leaving 10 bases between the germline ends. In nucleotides, the CDR3 is TGTGCCAGCAGCTTGTGGCAGGGGGAGACCCAGTACTTC. It encodes CASSLWQGETQYF.

This chain links TRBV9 with TRBJ1-4; D gene uncertain. CDR3 size: 15 residues. Looked up from germline, CDR1 is SGDLS and CDR2 is YYNGEE. Between the trimmed V and J ends, which lost 0 bases and 3 bases, there was a span of 9 bases. CDR3 sequence: CASSVGRQANEKLFF. The CDR3 DNA reads as TGTGCCAGCAGCGTAGGGAGGCAAGCTAATGAAAAACTGTTTTTT.

The genes are TRBV6-5 and TRBJ2-7; no clear D. The germline V and J ends were trimmed by 5 bases and 5 bases, with 10 bases remaining between them. From germline, CDR1 is MNHEY and CDR2 SVGAGI. The CDR3 length is 12 residues. DNA of the CDR3: TGTGCCAGCAGTGTATCCTCTCACGAGCAGTACTTC. Translated: CASSVSSHEQYF.

The chain is built from TRBV2 and TRBJ2-3; D is unresolved. The germline gives CDR1 SNHLY, CDR2 FYNNEI. The CDR3 sequence is 13 residues long. The V end lost 6 bases, the J end lost 2 bases, and 9 bases lay between the germline ends. The CDR3 sequence is CASSLSYTDTQYF. The CDR3 nucleotides are TGTGCCAGCAGCCTCTCTTACACAGATACGCAGTATTTT. Together with reference TRBV2 and TRBJ2-3, the CDR3 gives the full variable domain: EPEVTQTPSHQVTQMGQEVILRCVPISNHLYFYWYRQILGQKVEFLVSFYNNEISEKSEIFDDQFSVERPDGSNFTLKIRSTKLEDSAMYFCASSLSYTDTQYFGPGTRLTVL.

The rearrangement uses TRBV6-5 and TRBJ1-2, with 8 positions matching TRBD1. The CDR3 spans 14 residues. Germline-derived CDR1 and CDR2 are MNHEY and SVGAGI. Germline trimming cut 2 bases from V and 4 bases from J; bases unmatched to any gene: 3. CDR3 in amino acids: CASSYGGQGYGYTF. DNA of the CDR3: TGTGCCAGCAGTTACGGCGGACAGGGCTATGGCTACACCTTC.

This clone has only one observation. The chain employs TRBV13 and TRBJ2-7, with a weak D call TRBD2 (5 bases). V was cut by 4 bases and J by 0 bases, with 13 bases left in between. CDR3 length: 15 residues. Germline V gene lookup returns CDR1 PRHDT and CDR2 FYEKMQ (reference sequence). The CDR3 loop reads CASSSTGYHSYEQYF. The CDR3 DNA reads TGTGCCAGCAGCTCTACGGGATACCACTCCTACGAGCAGTACTTC.

This clone was counted a single time. The rearrangement joins TRBV7-6 to TRBJ2-7; D might be TRBD1 (5 bases). Germline CDR1 reads SGHVS; CDR2 reads FNYEAQ. V was shortened by 3 bases and J by 3 bases, with 15 bases between the two germline ends. The CDR3 has 15 amino acids. The CDR3 nucleotides read TGTGCCAGCAGCTTCGGAATGGGGCTCTACTACGAGCAGTACTTC. This codes for CASSFGMGLYYEQYF.

This clone appeared once. The rearrangement uses TRBV6-5 and TRBJ1-5; D gene unclear. Between the trimmed V and J ends, which lost 0 bases and 3 bases, there was a span of 3 bases. Germline V gene sequence: CDR1 MNHEY, CDR2 SVGAGI. CDR3 length: 13 amino acids. The CDR3 coding sequence is TGTGCCAGCAGTTACTCCATCAATCAGCCCCAGCATTTT. Amino acids: CASSYSINQPQHF.

This clone has a handful of counts. The chain recombines TRBV6-4 with TRBJ2-3; TRBD2 agrees at 10 bases. With V trimmed by 3 bases and J by 2 bases, 5 bases remained unmatched. The CDR3 loop spans 16 amino acids. Germline assignment: CDR1 MRHNA and CDR2 SNTAGT. The CDR3 DNA sequence: TGTGCCAGCAGTGAAAGCGGGGGGGCTCACACAGATACGCAGTATTTT. Translation gives CASSESGGAHTDTQYF.

The chain combines TRBV28 with TRBJ2-3; 13 bases line up with TRBD2. Germline assignment: CDR1 MDHEN and CDR2 SYDVKM. The V segment lost 4 bases and the J segment 2 bases; nucleotides outside the gene matches: 3. CDR3 length equals 16 residues. CDR3 sequence: CASSSGLAGATDTQYF. Here the CDR3 DNA reads TGTGCCAGCAGTTCTGGACTAGCGGGGGCCACAGATACGCAGTATTTT.

The chain joins TRBV14 to TRBJ2-1; D is tentatively TRBD1 or TRBD2 (6 bases each). The germline V gene has CDR1 SGHDN and CDR2 FVKESK. With 5 bases removed from V and 2 bases from J, the gap between germline ends came to 13 bases. The CDR3 loop spans 15 amino acids. CDR3 sequence reads: CASSKAGHPYNEQFF. In DNA, the CDR3 is TGTGCCAGCAGCAAGGCGGGACACCCCTACAATGAGCAGTTCTTC.

CDR3: CASSVGAGEAPTDTQYF. For the CDR3, the DNA is TGTGCCAGCAGCGTAGGAGCGGGAGAGGCCCCCACAGATACGCAGTATTTT. The J gene is TRBJ2-3, the V gene TRBV9; TRBD2 matches at 8 bases. This CDR3 spans 17 amino acids. With 0 bases clipped from V and 2 bases from J, the junction kept 8 bases outside the gene matches. The germline gives CDR1 SGDLS, CDR2 YYNGEE.

This clone came up once. The chain combines TRBV6-5 with TRBJ2-1, with D maybe TRBD2 (6 bases). V lost 0 bases and J lost 8, with 8 bases in between. The CDR3 consists of 13 residues. CDR1 is MNHEY, CDR2 SVGAGI, per germline. CDR3 amino acids: CASSYSWGDEQFF. DNA of the CDR3: TGTGCCAGCAGTTACTCTTGGGGGGATGAGCAGTTCTTC.

The rearrangement uses TRBV6-5 and TRBJ2-5; D unclear. There are 13 residues in the CDR3. Germline V gene sequence: CDR1 MNHEY, CDR2 SVGAGI. V was cut by 2 bases and J by 9 bases, with 13 bases left in between. DNA of the CDR3: TGTGCCAGCAGTTACGCCCGCCGATTGGCCCAGTACTTC. This encodes CASSYARRLAQYF.

This rearrangement joins TRBV6-5 to TRBJ1-2; 8 bases map to TRBD1. The CDR3 spans 13 residues. The J segment lost 2 bases and the V segment lost 7 bases, leaving 3 bases of the junction unmatched. Germline lookup yields CDR1 MNHEY and CDR2 SVGAGI. CDR3 sequence (DNA): TGTGCCAGCACCACAGGGGGAAACTATGGCTACACCTTC. This encodes CASTTGGNYGYTF.

This clone was recorded only once. The rearrangement uses TRBV5-1 and TRBJ1-5; D perhaps matches TRBD1 (5 bases). Deletions cut 4 bases from V and 7 bases from J, with 18 bases between. Looked up from germline, CDR1 is SGHRS and CDR2 is YFSETQ. CDR3 size: 15 residues. This CDR3 is CASSPLGDLRQPQHF. CDR3 sequence (DNA): TGCGCCAGCAGCCCCCTAGGGGACCTACGGCAGCCCCAGCATTTT. Together with reference TRBV5-1 and TRBJ1-5, the CDR3 gives the full variable domain: KAGVTQTPRYLIKTRGQQVTLSCSPISGHRSVSWYQQTPGQGLQFLFEYFSETQRNKGNFPGRFSGRQFSNSRSEMNVSTLELGDSALYLCASSPLGDLRQPQHFGDGTRLSIL.

V usage is TRBV25-1 and J usage is TRBJ2-1; TRBD2 agrees at 9 bases. Germline V CDR1 and CDR2: MGHDK, SYGVNS. The CDR3 length is 11 residues. The CDR3 nucleotides are TGTGTAGCGGGAGACTGGAATGAGCAGTTCTTC. Residues: CVAGDWNEQFF.

About this clone itself: The sample carries other DNA sequences with the same CDR3. V gene TRBV27 combines with J gene TRBJ2-1, with D possibly matching TRBD2 (6 bases). The germline V gene has CDR1 MNHEY and CDR2 SMNVEV (reference sequence). With 0 bases removed from V and 0 bases from J, the gap between germline ends came to 9 bases. The CDR3 is made up of 16 amino acids. CDR3 DNA: TGTGCCAGCAGTTTATCCGGGGGAAGCTCCTACAATGAGCAGTTCTTC. Residues: CASSLSGGSSYNEQFF.

The chain uses TRBV15 and TRBJ2-6; TRBD2 aligns across 7 bases. The CDR3 covers 15 residues. Germline V gene sequence: CDR1 LNHNV, CDR2 YYDKDF (reference sequence). Trimming cost V 5 bases and J 3 bases; bases outside gene matches: 4. CDR3 sequence: CATSVGEGGANVLTF. The CDR3 DNA sequence: TGTGCCACCAGCGTTGGGGAGGGTGGGGCCAACGTCCTGACTTTC.

This rearrangement joins TRBV13 to TRBJ1-2; D is uncertain. Germline V CDR1 and CDR2: PRHDT, FYEKMQ (reference sequence). This CDR3 comprises 15 residues. V lost 1 base to trimming and J lost 1 base, with 10 bases between them. CDR3 nucleotide sequence: TGTGCCAGCAGCTTAGCTGGGGATAATAACTATGGCTACACCTTC. Protein: CASSLAGDNNYGYTF.